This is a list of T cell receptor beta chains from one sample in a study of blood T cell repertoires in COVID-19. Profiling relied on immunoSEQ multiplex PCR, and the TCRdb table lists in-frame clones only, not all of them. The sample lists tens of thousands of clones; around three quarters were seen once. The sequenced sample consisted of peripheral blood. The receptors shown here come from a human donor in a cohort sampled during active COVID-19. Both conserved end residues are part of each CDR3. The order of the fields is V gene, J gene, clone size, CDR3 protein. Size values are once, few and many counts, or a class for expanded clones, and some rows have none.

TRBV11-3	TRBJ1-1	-	CASSLDSMNTEAFF
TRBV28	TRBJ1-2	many	CASQYSYGYTF
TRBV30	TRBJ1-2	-	CACSPGLPGDGYTF
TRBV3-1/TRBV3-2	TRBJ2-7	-	CAIRSSYEQYF
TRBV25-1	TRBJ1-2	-	CASSGQGTHHGYTF
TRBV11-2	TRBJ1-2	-	CASSFRTDSAYGYTF
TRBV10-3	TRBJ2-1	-	CAISPGTGWSSYNEQFF
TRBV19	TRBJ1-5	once	CATSRGDNQPQHF
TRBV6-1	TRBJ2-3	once	CASSEPGRTGEYF
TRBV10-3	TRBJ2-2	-	CAISDIDRGLAVGELFF
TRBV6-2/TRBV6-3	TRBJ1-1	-	CASSYIPRAEAFF
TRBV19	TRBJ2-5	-	CASHGRGTPQETQYF
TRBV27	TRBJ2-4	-	CASSLDNLAKNIQYF
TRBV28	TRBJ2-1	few	CASTPGGGLNEQFF
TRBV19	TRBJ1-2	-	CASSILDTPNYGYTF
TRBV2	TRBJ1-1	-	CASSEEQLDTEAFF
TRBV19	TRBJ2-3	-	CASSEQATASDTQYF
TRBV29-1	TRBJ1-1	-	CSVAGGNTEAFF
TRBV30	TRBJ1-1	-	CAWGQNTEAFF
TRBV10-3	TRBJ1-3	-	CAISESGQSSGNTIYF
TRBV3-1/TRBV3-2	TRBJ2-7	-	CASSRYHRSGGSEQYF
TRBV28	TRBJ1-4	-	CASTTGGGKLFF
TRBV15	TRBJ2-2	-	CATSRGQMNTGELFF
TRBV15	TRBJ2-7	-	CATSSQRLLADNEQYF
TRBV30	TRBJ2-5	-	CAWRPKRGTSGGKQETQYF
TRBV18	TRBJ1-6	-	CASSPSGQVDSPLHF
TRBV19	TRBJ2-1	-	CASSAQGLPYNEQFF
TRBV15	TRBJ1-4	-	CATSRGGSNEKLFF
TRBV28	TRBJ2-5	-	CASMSGGQETQYF
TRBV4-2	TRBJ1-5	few	CASSQESRWGSNQPQHF
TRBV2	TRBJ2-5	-	CASSSALGETQYF
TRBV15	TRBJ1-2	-	CATSRGGTGLTYGYTF
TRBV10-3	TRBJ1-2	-	CAISRQDRNYGYTF
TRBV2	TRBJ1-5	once	CASSITGFGNQPQHF
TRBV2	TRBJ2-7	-	CASSESRGGVYEQYF
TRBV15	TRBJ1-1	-	CATSRFGAAEAFF
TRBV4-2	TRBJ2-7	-	CASSQGGDRVSEQYF
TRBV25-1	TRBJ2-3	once	CASSYRVTSGRPDTQYF
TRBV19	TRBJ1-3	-	CASSQQSGVSGNTIYF
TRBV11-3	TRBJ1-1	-	CASSPGVLNTEAFF
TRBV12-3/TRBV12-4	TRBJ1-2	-	CASSPQGHYGYTF
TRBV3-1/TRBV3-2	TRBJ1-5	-	CASSSLDQPQHF
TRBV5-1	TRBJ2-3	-	CASSTQKGDTQYF
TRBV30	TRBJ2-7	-	CAWSQGTGGIYEQYF
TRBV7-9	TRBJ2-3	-	CASSLKRGSGTDTQYF
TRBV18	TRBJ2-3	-	CASSPWTSGGGDTQYF
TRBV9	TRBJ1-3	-	CASSVSPSTGRRTGNTIYF
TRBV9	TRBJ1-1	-	CASSVSTNTEAFF
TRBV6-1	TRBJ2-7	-	CASSEGTGGTSEQYF
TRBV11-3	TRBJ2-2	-	CASSLAGGSAGELFF
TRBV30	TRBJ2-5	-	CAWSAGTGRETQYF
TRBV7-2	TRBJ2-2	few	CASSSWGQNTGELFF
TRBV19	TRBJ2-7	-	CAGSRTGDSYEQYF
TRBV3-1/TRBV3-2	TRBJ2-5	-	CASSQTGTTQETQYF
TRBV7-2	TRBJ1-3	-	CASSRRDSGSGNTIYF
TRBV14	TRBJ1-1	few	CASSQGSLGEAEAFF
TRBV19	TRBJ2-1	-	CASRATPGGSSYNEQFF